This TCR beta chain was profiled in a study of CD8 T cells in ankylosing spondylitis. Findings and limits, study-wide: A TCR beta motif of several highly homologous variants seemed to mark ankylosing spondylitis blood. Certain motif variants had earlier been reported in reactive arthritis synovial fluid and blood. Peripheral blood held disease-linked clones only at relatively low frequency, and these were CD8+. The study looked at matched synovial fluid samples from ankylosing spondylitis patients. Disease-linked clones were reported to be significantly enriched there.

TCRdb fed the 5' RACE reads into MiXCR, producing one record per CDR3 protein. Altogether around 230,000 distinct CDR3 sequences are present, around 8% being singletons, with the ten largest covering 4% to 5.5%. To note about this clonotype: Its antigen is as yet unknown.

CDR3 length: 14 residues. Germline loops: CDR1 SGHVS, CDR2 FQNEAQ. The V and J ends lost 3 bases and 6 bases respectively, with 12 bases between them. This receptor was obtained from a female donor with ankylosing spondylitis or in good health (not recorded which). The genes are TRBV7-8 and TRBJ2-4; a possible D gene is TRBD2 (5 bases). Sequenced material: blood, either unsorted or a sorted T cell fraction (not recorded which). CDR3 amino acids: CASSLNSGRNIQYF. For the CDR3, the DNA is TGTGCCAGCAGCTTGAACAGCGGTAGAAACATTCAGTACTTC.